The 8 T cell receptor beta chains in this list originate from one sample, sequenced in a study of cytomegalovirus exposure and HLA in healthy donors. The primer mix had 60 Vbeta and 13 Jbeta primers. The method was immunoSEQ multiplex PCR; TCRdb's version includes in-frame clones alone and lacks a portion of them. The table lists over 150,000 clones, roughly 70% of them singletons. The source material was PBMCs. These receptors were obtained from a male donor in good health and CMV-seronegative.

As concerns this clone: Its ends do not fully match the called genes, so a read error is possible. V and J are TRBV20-1 and TRBJ1-6; no clear D. The CDR3 extends over 11 amino acids. From germline, CDR1 is DFQATT and CDR2 SNEGSKA (reference sequence). Written as DNA, the CDR3 is TGCAGTGCTGGAGAACAGTCCGACCTCCACTTT. This translates into CSAGEQSDLHF.

The genes are TRBV27 and TRBJ2-2; 7 bases are a match to TRBD1. This CDR3 region has 14 residues. With 6 bases clipped from V and 2 bases from J, the junction kept 3 bases outside the gene matches. Germline V gene lookup returns CDR1 MNHEY and CDR2 SMNVEV (reference sequence). The CDR3 DNA reads as TGTGCCAGCAGCGGGACAGTAAACACCGGGGAGCTGTTTTTT. It translates to CASSGTVNTGELFF.

CDR3 bases: TGCGCCAGCAGCCAAGATTTGAGGGCAGATACGCAGTATTTT. Its translation: CASSQDLRADTQYF. The gene calls are TRBV4-3 and TRBJ2-3; D is perhaps TRBD2 (5 bases). CDR1 and CDR2 (germline): LGHNA, YSLEER. CDR3 length: 14 residues. Trimming cost V 0 bases and J 4 bases, with 8 bases left between them.

This chain connects TRBV7-3 to TRBJ2-1; 10 nucleotides line up with TRBD2. J lost 3 bases, V lost 2 bases, and 10 bases had no gene match. The CDR3 length is 18 residues. Germline assignment: CDR1 SGHTA and CDR2 FQGTGA. The CDR3 spells CASSLVAGGRSLYNEQFF. Here the CDR3 DNA reads TGTGCCAGCAGCTTAGTAGCGGGAGGCCGGTCGCTCTACAATGAGCAGTTCTTC.

The J gene is TRBJ1-5, the V gene TRBV19; D unresolved. In germline, CDR1 is LNHDA, CDR2 SQIVND (reference sequence). Trimming removed 5 bases at V and 0 bases at J, with 5 bases between. The CDR3 has 13 residues. The CDR3 DNA follows: TGTGCCAGTAGTCTCAGTAGCAATCAGCCCCAGCATTTT. It codes for CASSLSSNQPQHF.

The J gene is TRBJ1-1, the V gene TRBV30; perhaps TRBD1 as D (6 bases). In germline, CDR1 is GTSNPN, CDR2 SVGIG (reference sequence). The germline V and J ends were trimmed by 1 base and 5 bases, with 14 bases remaining between them. The CDR3 totals 14 residues. CDR3: CAWSGYRGGTEAFF. The CDR3, as DNA: TGTGCCTGGAGTGGGTATAGGGGGGGGACTGAAGCTTTCTTT.

The sample holds one count of this clone. The identical CDR3 is also encoded by other nucleotide sequences in the sample. The rearrangement links TRBV6-4 to TRBJ2-1, with 8 bases matching TRBD2. Per the germline V gene, CDR1 is MRHNA and CDR2 is SNTAGT. The V gene end was trimmed by 4 bases and the J gene end by 10 bases; junction bases not matched to a gene: 3. The CDR3 has 12 residues. The CDR3 loop reads CASSASGGEQFF. CDR3 nucleotide sequence: TGTGCCAGCAGTGCCTCGGGGGGGGAGCAGTTCTTC.

The chain recombines TRBV5-6 with TRBJ2-4; perhaps TRBD2 as D (6 bases). Between the trimmed V and J ends, which lost 5 bases and 8 bases, there was a span of 23 bases. Per the germline V gene, CDR1 is SGHDT and CDR2 is YYEEEE. The CDR3 length is 16 residues. For the CDR3, the DNA is TGTGCCAGCAGGTCCGAAGAGGGAGGCCTTACGGACATTCAGTACTTC. This translates into CASRSEEGGLTDIQYF.